Listed here are 21 T cell receptor beta chains from one sample, sequenced in a study of T cells after yellow fever vaccination. TCRdb reprocessed the 5' RACE reads with MiXCR, giving one entry per CDR3 protein. The sample shows about 340,000 distinct CDR3 sequences, about 12% of them seen only once. Sample: CD4+ T cells sorted from PBMCs, taken 15 days after the yellow fever booster vaccination. All receptors come from a man between 18 and 29 years old who received the YFV17D yellow fever vaccine.

The chain employs TRBV10-3 and TRBJ1-2; TRBD1 aligns across 9 bases. V dropped 0 bases and J dropped 2; count of bases not matched to a gene: 7. Germline V CDR1 and CDR2: ENHRY, SYGVKD. The CDR3 runs 17 residues. The CDR3 here is CAISESVGDRVNYGYTF. CDR3 nucleotide sequence: TGTGCCATCAGTGAGTCGGTAGGGGACAGGGTAAACTATGGCTACACCTTC.

CDR3 in DNA: TGTGCCAGCAGCTTCTCCGGGGGGAGCGCACATGAGCAGTTCTTC. Residues: CASSFSGGSAHEQFF. The chain carries TRBV11-3 and TRBJ2-1; 7 bases are shared with TRBD2. The CDR3 is made up of 15 amino acids. J lost 8 bases, V lost 3 bases, and 10 bases had no gene match. Germline CDR1 and CDR2: SGHNT and YENEEA.

This chain joins TRBV6-5 and TRBJ2-5; D is possibly TRBD2 (6 bases). From germline, CDR1 is MNHEY and CDR2 SVGAGI. V was cut by 6 bases and J by 5 bases, with 19 bases left in between. This CDR3 has 15 residues. The CDR3 region is CASSTPTSLGETQYF. Here the CDR3 DNA reads TGTGCCAGCAGCACCCCGACTAGTCTGGGGGAGACCCAGTACTTC.

This clonotype was seen at least ten times. This chain connects TRBV7-9 to TRBJ2-7; no clear D. The CDR3 spans 13 residues. Germline assignment: CDR1 SEHNR and CDR2 FQNEAQ (reference sequence). V was cut by 6 bases and J by 1 base, with 10 bases left in between. As DNA, the CDR3 is TGTGCCAGCAGTTGGACCCAGTCCTACGAGCAGTACTTC. It encodes CASSWTQSYEQYF.

This chain links TRBV5-1 with TRBJ2-1; 12 nucleotides match TRBD2. Germline values: CDR1 SGHRS, CDR2 YFSETQ. The CDR3 sequence is 15 residues long. J gave up 9 bases and V 4 bases, and 8 bases lay outside the gene matches. DNA for the CDR3: TGCGCCAGCAGCCCGAGGACTAGCGGGGCCCGTGAGCAGTTCTTC. Translated, it gives CASSPRTSGAREQFF.

The chain carries TRBV28 and TRBJ2-3; D gene uncertain. The V end lost 7 bases, the J end lost 5 bases, and 19 bases lay between the germline ends. Germline CDR1 reads MDHEN; CDR2 reads SYDVKM. This CDR3 contains 15 residues. The CDR3 is CASKGQVEPVDTQYF. Written as DNA, the CDR3 is TGTGCCAGCAAAGGGCAGGTAGAACCAGTAGATACGCAGTATTTT.

DNA for the CDR3: TGCAGTGCTAGAGGGACCCCGACTCGACAGTTCTTC. Protein sequence: CSARGTPTRQFF. The V and J genes are TRBV20-1 and TRBJ2-1; D call uncertain. The CDR3 is made up of 12 amino acids. Germline assignment: CDR1 DFQATT and CDR2 SNEGSKA (reference sequence). V lost 1 base, J lost 13 bases, and 14 bases lay in between.

This clonotype came up a few times. The V and J genes are TRBV4-1 and TRBJ1-5; weak D call: TRBD1 (5 bases). V shed 1 base and J shed 1 base, with 11 bases lying between them. The length of the CDR3 is 16 residues. Per the germline V gene, CDR1 is MGHRA and CDR2 is YSYEKL. The CDR3 DNA is TGCGCCAGCAGCCAAGGGCTTCGACAGAGCAATCAGCCCCAGCATTTT. Protein: CASSQGLRQSNQPQHF.

This clonotype appeared many times. The chain is built from TRBV3-1 and TRBJ1-1, with D perhaps matching TRBD1 (5 bases). V gave up 1 base and J gave up 5 bases, with 11 bases separating them. This CDR3 region has 14 residues. In germline, CDR1 is LGHDT, CDR2 YNNKEL (reference sequence). CDR3 in DNA: TGTGCCAGCAGCCAAGTCGGGGGGAGGACTGAAGCTTTCTTT. Its translation is CASSQVGGRTEAFF. Together with reference TRBV3-1 and TRBJ1-1, the CDR3 gives the full variable domain: DTAVSQTPKYLVTQMGNDKSIKCEQNLGHDTMYWYKQDSKKFLKIMFSYNNKELIINETVPNRFSPKSPDKAHLNLHINSLELGDSAVYFCASSQVGGRTEAFFGQGTRLTVV.

This clonotype was seen more than once but under ten times. V usage is TRBV5-6 and J usage is TRBJ1-4; 7 nucleotides agree with TRBD1. The ends lost 2 bases at V and 7 bases at J; junction bases unmatched: 8. CDR1 and CDR2 (germline): SGHDT, YYEEEE. CDR3 length: 15 amino acids. The CDR3 spells CASSFYDRDGEKLFF. In DNA, the CDR3 is TGTGCCAGCAGCTTTTACGACAGGGACGGTGAAAAACTGTTTTTT.

In this sample, this clonotype turned up many times. The chain recombines TRBV24-1 with TRBJ1-2; D gene unclear. V was clipped by 3 bases and J by 7 bases, with 14 bases between them. The CDR3 runs 14 residues. Germline CDR1 reads KGHDR; CDR2 reads SFDVKD. The CDR3 DNA reads TGTGCCACCAGTGATCCTCCCGCGTCCCGTGGCTACACCTTC. This translates into CATSDPPASRGYTF.

The sample holds a few counts of this clonotype. The V and J genes are TRBV4-2 and TRBJ1-3; no firm D call. Looked up from germline, CDR1 is LGHNA and CDR2 is YNFKEQ. CDR3 length: 16 amino acids. V lost 2 bases and J lost 0, with 11 bases in between. CDR3 sequence: CASSQRQVHSGNTIYF. For the CDR3, the DNA is TGTGCCAGCAGCCAAAGGCAGGTCCACTCTGGAAACACCATATATTTT.

This clonotype was detected many times. The chain couples TRBV3-1 to TRBJ2-2; D is unclear. With 3 bases removed from V and 0 bases from J, the gap between germline ends came to 11 bases. Germline CDR1 and CDR2: LGHDT and YNNKEL (reference sequence). This CDR3 region has 16 residues. In nucleotides, the CDR3 is TGTGCCAGCAGCCAGGGATGGATGGCGAACACCGGGGAGCTGTTTTTT. Amino acid sequence: CASSQGWMANTGELFF.

This clonotype was seen only a few times. The rearrangement links TRBV7-8 to TRBJ2-2; no reliable D call. Germline V gene data show CDR1 as SGHVS and CDR2 as FQNEAQ. The V end was cut by 2 bases, the J end by 8 bases, with 12 bases between. This CDR3 has 14 residues. The CDR3 loop is CASSLRAEKGELFF. The CDR3 DNA follows: TGTGCCAGCAGCTTAAGGGCCGAGAAGGGGGAGCTGTTTTTT.

This clonotype has more than one count but fewer than ten. The J gene is TRBJ1-2, the V gene TRBV12-3 or TRBV12-4; a possible D gene is TRBD1 (5 bases). The ends were cut back, 3 bases at V and 4 bases at J, with 15 bases in the middle. This CDR3 spans 15 amino acids. CDR3 nucleotides: TGTGCCAGCAGTTTGGGGGACTCAATTGTCTATGGCTACACCTTC. As protein: CASSLGDSIVYGYTF.

The chain is built from TRBV6-5 and TRBJ1-1; the match to TRBD1 covers 7 bases. Looked up from germline, CDR1 is MNHEY and CDR2 is SVGAGI. This CDR3 is built from 13 residues. V shed 6 bases, J shed 9 bases, and the junction held 10 bases outside the gene matches. Here the CDR3 reads CASSLTGARQAFF. Written as DNA, the CDR3 is TGTGCCAGCAGCCTAACAGGGGCGAGGCAAGCTTTCTTT.

In its sample, this clonotype was seen a few times. The genes are TRBV2 and TRBJ2-7, with unresolved D. This CDR3 has 11 amino acids. Between the trimmed V and J ends, which lost 2 bases and 7 bases, there was a span of 6 bases. The germline gives CDR1 SNHLY, CDR2 FYNNEI. The CDR3: CASSEWIEQYF. The CDR3 coding sequence is TGTGCCAGCAGTGAATGGATTGAGCAGTACTTC. Supplemented by reference TRBV2 and TRBJ2-7, the full variable domain reads EPEVTQTPSHQVTQMGQEVILRCVPISNHLYFYWYRQILGQKVEFLVSFYNNEISEKSEIFDDQFSVERPDGSNFTLKIRSTKLEDSAMYFCASSEWIEQYFGPGTRLTVT.

This clonotype was observed a handful of times. The chain is built from TRBV5-1 and TRBJ2-3, with D possibly being TRBD2 (6 bases). CDR1 and CDR2 from the germline V gene are SGHRS and YFSETQ. The V gene lost 2 bases and the J gene lost 6 bases, with 16 bases spanning the gap. This CDR3 contains 15 residues. The CDR3 here is CASSLGAGNLDTQYF. DNA of the CDR3: TGCGCCAGCAGCTTAGGGGCGGGAAATCTCGATACGCAGTATTTT.

Many counts were recorded for this clonotype. The chain carries TRBV12-3 or TRBV12-4 and TRBJ2-6; D gene ambiguous. Trimming shortened V by 0 bases and J by 3 bases, and 21 bases separated the two germline ends. The CDR3 has 20 residues. The DNA for the CDR3 is TGTGCCAGCAGTTTAGCGCCCGATCCCTTGGATTTGGGTGGGGCCAACGTCCTGACTTTC. It is translated as CASSLAPDPLDLGGANVLTF.

Many counts were recorded for this clonotype. The V gene is TRBV18, the J gene TRBJ1-1, with unresolved D. Germline CDR1 is KGHSH and CDR2 is LQKENI. The ends were cut back, 4 bases at V and 7 bases at J, with 7 bases in the middle. CDR3 length equals 11 residues. Here the CDR3 DNA reads TGTGCCAGCTCACGCGAAGGTGAAGCTTTCTTT. It is translated as CASSREGEAFF. Combining the CDR3 with reference TRBV18 and TRBJ1-1 gives the whole variable domain NAGVMQNPRHLVRRRGQEARLRCSPMKGHSHVYWYRQLPEEGLKFMVYLQKENIIDESGMPKERFSAEFPKEGPSILRIQQVVRGDSAAYFCASSREGEAFFGQGTRLTVV.

This clonotype showed up just once. V usage is TRBV7-9 and J usage is TRBJ2-3; no definite D call. The length of the CDR3 is 14 residues. Germline V gene data show CDR1 as SEHNR and CDR2 as FQNEAQ (reference sequence). Trimming pared 4 bases from V and 0 bases from J, leaving 8 bases between. The CDR3 sequence: CASSSQTSTDTQYF. The CDR3 DNA reads TGTGCCAGCAGCTCACAGACTAGCACAGATACGCAGTATTTT.